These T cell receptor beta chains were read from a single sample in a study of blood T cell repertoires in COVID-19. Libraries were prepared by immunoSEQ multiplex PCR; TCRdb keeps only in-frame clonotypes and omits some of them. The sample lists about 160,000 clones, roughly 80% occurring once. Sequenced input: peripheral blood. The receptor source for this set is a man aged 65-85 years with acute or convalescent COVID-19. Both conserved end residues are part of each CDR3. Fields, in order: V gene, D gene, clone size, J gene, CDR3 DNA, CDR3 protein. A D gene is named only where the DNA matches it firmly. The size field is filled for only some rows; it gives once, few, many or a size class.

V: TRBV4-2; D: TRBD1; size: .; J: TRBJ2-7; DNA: TGTGCCAGCAGCCTCGGACAGGGGGGATTCTACGAGCAGTACTTC; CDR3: CASSLGQGGFYEQYF
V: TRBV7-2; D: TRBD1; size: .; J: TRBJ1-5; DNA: TGTGCCAGCAGCCCCTACCCAGCAGGGGGGAGTCAGCCCCAGCATTTT; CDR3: CASSPYPAGGSQPQHF
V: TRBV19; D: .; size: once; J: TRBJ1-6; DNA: TGTGCCAGTAGTATAGGCGGAGGGGCAGGATCACCCCTCCACTTT; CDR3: CASSIGGGAGSPLHF
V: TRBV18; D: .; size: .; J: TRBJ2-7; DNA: TGTGCCACCCTGAAAACAGGCTCCTACGAGCAGTACTTC; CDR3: CATLKTGSYEQYF
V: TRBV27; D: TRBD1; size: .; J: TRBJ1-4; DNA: TGTGCCAGCAGACAGGGGGCTATGGAAAAACTGTTTTTT; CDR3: CASRQGAMEKLFF
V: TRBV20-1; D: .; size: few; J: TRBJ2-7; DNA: TGCAGTGCCCTCAACAGGTACGAGCAGTACTTC; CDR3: CSALNRYEQYF
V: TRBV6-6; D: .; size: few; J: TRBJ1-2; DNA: TGTGCCAGCAGGCCCGACGACAGGATATATGGCTACACCTTC; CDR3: CASRPDDRIYGYTF
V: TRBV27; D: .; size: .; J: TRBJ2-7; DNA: TGTGCCAGCAGTTTAAGATCAGGGTCCTACGAGCAGTACTTC; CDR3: CASSLRSGSYEQYF
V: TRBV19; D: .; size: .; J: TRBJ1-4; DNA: TGTGCCAGTAGTATAGGACCTCAGGGCGGAAAACTGTTTTTT; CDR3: CASSIGPQGGKLFF
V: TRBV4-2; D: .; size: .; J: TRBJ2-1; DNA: TGTGCCAGCAGCCAAGGGTTACGCGTCGATGAGCAGTTCTTC; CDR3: CASSQGLRVDEQFF
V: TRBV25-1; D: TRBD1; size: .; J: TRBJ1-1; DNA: TGTGCCAGCAGCCCTACAGGGGGCATGGCTGAAGCTTTCTTT; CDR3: CASSPTGGMAEAFF
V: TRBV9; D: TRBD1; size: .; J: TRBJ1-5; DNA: TGTGCCAGCAGCGTCCGGGACAGGCCCTATAGCAATCAGCCCCAGCATTTT; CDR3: CASSVRDRPYSNQPQHF
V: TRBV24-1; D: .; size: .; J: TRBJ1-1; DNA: TGTGCCACCAGTGAAGCAGGGGCTGATGAAGCTTTCTTT; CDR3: CATSEAGADEAFF
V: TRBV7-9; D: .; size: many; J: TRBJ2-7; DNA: TGTGCCAGCAGCTCCCAGGGGTGGGAGCAGTACTTC; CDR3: CASSSQGWEQYF
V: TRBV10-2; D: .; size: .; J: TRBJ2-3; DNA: TGCGCCAGCCTTGATTTTAGCGGCCCCGCAGATACGCAGTATTTT; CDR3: CASLDFSGPADTQYF
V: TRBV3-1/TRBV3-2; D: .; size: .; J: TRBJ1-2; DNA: TGTGCCAGCAGCCAAGGTTCCAGGAATAACTATGGCTACACCTTC; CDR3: CASSQGSRNNYGYTF
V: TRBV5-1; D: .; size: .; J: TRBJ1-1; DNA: TGCGCCAGCAGCGTGGGCAGGGGCACTGAAGCTTTCTTT; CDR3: CASSVGRGTEAFF
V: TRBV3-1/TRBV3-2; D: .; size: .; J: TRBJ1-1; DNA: TGTGCCAGCAGCCCGTCGGGGGGGGGCGCGAACACTGAAGCTTTCTTT; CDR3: CASSPSGGGANTEAFF
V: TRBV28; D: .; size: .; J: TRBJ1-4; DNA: TGTGCCAGCAGTCCTGGTCGGGAGAATGAAAAACTGTTTTTT; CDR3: CASSPGRENEKLFF
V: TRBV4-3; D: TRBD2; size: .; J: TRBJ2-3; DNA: TGCGCCAGCAGCCAAGGACGGGGAGCGGGAGGTGTGGGGGATACGCAGTATTTT; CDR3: CASSQGRGAGGVGDTQYF
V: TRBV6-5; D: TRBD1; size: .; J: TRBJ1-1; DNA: TGTGCCAGCAGTTACAGGGCGGGACAGGGGACTGAAGCTTTCTTT; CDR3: CASSYRAGQGTEAFF
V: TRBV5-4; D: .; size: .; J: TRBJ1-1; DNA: TGTGCCAGCAGCAAGGACAAACTGAACACTGAAGCTTTCTTT; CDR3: CASSKDKLNTEAFF
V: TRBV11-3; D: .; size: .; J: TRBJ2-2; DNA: TGTGCCAGCAGCTTAGCCAGCACGGGGGACACCGGGGAGCTGTTTTTT; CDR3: CASSLASTGDTGELFF
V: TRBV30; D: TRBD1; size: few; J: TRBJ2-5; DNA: TGTGCCTGGAGTGGCCAGGGGGCTTTGGAGACCCAGTACTTC; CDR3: CAWSGQGALETQYF
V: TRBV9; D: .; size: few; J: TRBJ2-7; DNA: TGTGCCAGCAGCGTAGAAGACAGAACCTACGAGCAGTACTTC; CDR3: CASSVEDRTYEQYF
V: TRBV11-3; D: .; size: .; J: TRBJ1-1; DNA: TGTGCCAGCAGCCGCACAGGGAACACTGAAGCTTTCTTT; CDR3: CASSRTGNTEAFF
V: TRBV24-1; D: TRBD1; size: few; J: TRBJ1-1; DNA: TGTGCCACCAGAGACGGGACAGGGAGTGCAGCTTTCTTT; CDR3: CATRDGTGSAAFF
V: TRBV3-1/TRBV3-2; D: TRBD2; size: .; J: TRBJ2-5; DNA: TGTGCCAGCAGCCAAGGGGGGGGTAGTCCCCAAGAGACCCAGTACTTC; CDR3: CASSQGGGSPQETQYF
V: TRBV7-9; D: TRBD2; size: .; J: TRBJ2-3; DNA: TGTGCCAGCAGCTTAGTAGGAGGGCGGGGGGCCGCAGATACGCAGTATTTT; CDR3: CASSLVGGRGAADTQYF
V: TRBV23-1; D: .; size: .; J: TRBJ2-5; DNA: TGCGCCAGCAGTCAAAAGTCGAACCGGGACTCAAAGGGGACCCAGTACTTC; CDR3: CASSQKSNRDSKGTQYF
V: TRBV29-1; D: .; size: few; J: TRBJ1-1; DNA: TGCAGCTCGAAGACAGGTAAAACTGAAGCTTTCTTT; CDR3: CSSKTGKTEAFF
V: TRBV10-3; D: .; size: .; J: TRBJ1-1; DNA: TGTGCCATCAGTGACGGACTTCTGAACACTGAAGCTTTCTTT; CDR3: CAISDGLLNTEAFF
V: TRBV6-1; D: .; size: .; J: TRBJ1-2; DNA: TGTGCCAGCAGTGAAGAGGGGGGGCCTAACTATGGCTACACCTTC; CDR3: CASSEEGGPNYGYTF
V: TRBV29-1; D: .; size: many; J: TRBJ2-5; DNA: TGCAGCGTTTCAGGGGTGGAGACCCAGTACTTC; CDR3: CSVSGVETQYF
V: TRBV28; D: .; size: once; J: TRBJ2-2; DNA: TGTGCCAGCAGCTTACCTATGACCGGGGAGCTGTTTTTT; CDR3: CASSLPMTGELFF
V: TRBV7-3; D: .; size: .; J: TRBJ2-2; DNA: TGTGCCAGCAGCCCGGACTATAACACCGGGGAGCTGTTTTTT; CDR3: CASSPDYNTGELFF
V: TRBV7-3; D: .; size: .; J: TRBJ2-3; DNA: TGTGCCAGCAGCTTAAACGGAGTAGCGTCGGATACGCAGTATTTT; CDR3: CASSLNGVASDTQYF
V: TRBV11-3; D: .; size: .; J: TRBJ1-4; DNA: TGTGCCAGCAGCTACCGGGGACTCTGGAATGAAAAACTGTTTTTT; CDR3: CASSYRGLWNEKLFF
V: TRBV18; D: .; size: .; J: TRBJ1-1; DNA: TGTGCCAGCTCACCAGAGGGGGCTGAAGCTTTCTTT; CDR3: CASSPEGAEAFF
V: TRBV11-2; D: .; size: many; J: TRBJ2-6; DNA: TGTGCCAGCAGGTACTCTGGGGCCAACGTCCTGACTTTC; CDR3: CASRYSGANVLTF
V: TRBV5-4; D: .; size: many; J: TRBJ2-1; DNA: TGTGCCAGCAGCAAGGACTCCCCCGCTTACAATGAGCAGTTCTTC; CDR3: CASSKDSPAYNEQFF
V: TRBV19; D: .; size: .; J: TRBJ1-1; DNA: TGTGCCAGTAGTACAAGACAGTTAGGAACTGAAGCTTTCTTT; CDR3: CASSTRQLGTEAFF
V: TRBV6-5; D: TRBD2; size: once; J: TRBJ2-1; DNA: TGTGCCAGCAGTTATCTCAGCGGGAGCGATTACAATGAGCAGTTCTTC; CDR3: CASSYLSGSDYNEQFF
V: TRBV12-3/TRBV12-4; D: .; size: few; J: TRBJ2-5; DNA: TGTGCCAGCAGTTTCAGCGGTGAGACCCAGTACTTC; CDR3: CASSFSGETQYF
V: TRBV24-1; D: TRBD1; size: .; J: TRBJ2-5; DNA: TGTGCCACCAGTGAGACGACAGGGGCCGAGACCCAGTACTTC; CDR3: CATSETTGAETQYF
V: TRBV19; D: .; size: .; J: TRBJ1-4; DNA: TGTGCCAGTAGTGGGGGGTCTAATGAAAAACTGTTTTTT; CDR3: CASSGGSNEKLFF
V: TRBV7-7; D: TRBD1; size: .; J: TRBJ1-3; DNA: TGTGCTAGCAGCACCGGGACAGGTACTGGAAACACCATATATTTT; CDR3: CASSTGTGTGNTIYF
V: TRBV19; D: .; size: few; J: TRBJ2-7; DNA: TGTGCCAGTAGCCAAGTAATGGGGCCGTACGAGCAGTACTTC; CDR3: CASSQVMGPYEQYF
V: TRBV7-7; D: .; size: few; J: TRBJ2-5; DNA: TGTGCCAGCAGCCATACCCGGGGTGGGGTTACCCCAGAGACCCAGTACTTC; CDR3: CASSHTRGGVTPETQYF
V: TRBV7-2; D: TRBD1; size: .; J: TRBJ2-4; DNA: TGTGCCAGCAGCTTGGGACAGAGGGAATTGTGCTTC; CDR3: CASSLGQRELCF
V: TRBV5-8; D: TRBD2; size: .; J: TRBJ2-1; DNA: TGTGCCAGCAGCTTGGCTCTAGCGGGAGGAAGGAATGAGCAGTTCTTC; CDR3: CASSLALAGGRNEQFF
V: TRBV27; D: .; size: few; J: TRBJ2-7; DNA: TGTGCCAGCAACGAGGGCTACGAGCAGTACTTC; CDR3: CASNEGYEQYF
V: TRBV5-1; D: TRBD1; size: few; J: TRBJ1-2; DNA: TGCGCCAGCAGCTTGGGAGACAGGGGGCGCGATGGCTACACCTTC; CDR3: CASSLGDRGRDGYTF
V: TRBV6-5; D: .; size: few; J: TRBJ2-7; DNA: TGTGCCAGCAGTTACCGGGAGCGGTACGAGCAGTACTTC; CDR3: CASSYRERYEQYF